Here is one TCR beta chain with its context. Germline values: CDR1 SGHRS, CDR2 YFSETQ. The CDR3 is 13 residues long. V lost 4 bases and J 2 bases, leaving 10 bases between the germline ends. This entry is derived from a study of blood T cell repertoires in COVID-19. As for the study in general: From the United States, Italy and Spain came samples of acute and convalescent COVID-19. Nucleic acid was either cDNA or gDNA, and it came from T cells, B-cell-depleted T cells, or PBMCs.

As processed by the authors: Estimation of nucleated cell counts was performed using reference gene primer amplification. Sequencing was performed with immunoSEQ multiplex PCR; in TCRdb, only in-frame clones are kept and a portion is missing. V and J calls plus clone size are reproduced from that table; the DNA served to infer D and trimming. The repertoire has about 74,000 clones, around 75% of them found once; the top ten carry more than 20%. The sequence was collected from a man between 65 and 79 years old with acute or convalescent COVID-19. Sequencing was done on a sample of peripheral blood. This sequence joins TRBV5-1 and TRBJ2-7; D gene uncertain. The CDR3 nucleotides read TGCGCCAGCAGCAGTGACACACCCTACGAGCAGTACTTC. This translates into CASSSDTPYEQYF.